What follows are 12 T cell receptor beta chains derived from one specimen sequenced in a study of T cell changes during pregnancy in multiple sclerosis. Profiling relied on immunoSEQ multiplex PCR, and the TCRdb table lists in-frame clones only, not all of them. The repertoire holds tens of thousands of clones, with over 85% as singletons. Sequences were derived from CD8+ T cells from peripheral blood mononuclear cells, sampled in the third trimester of pregnancy. These receptors all come from a female donor with multiple sclerosis, enrolled in a pregnancy study.

J is TRBJ2-7 and V is TRBV19, with TRBD1 identical over 7 bases. The V gene end was trimmed by 5 bases and the J gene end by 4 bases; junction bases not matched to a gene: 8. In germline, CDR1 is LNHDA, CDR2 SQIVND (reference sequence). This CDR3 contains 14 residues. The chain's CDR3 is CASSSGTARYEQYF. The CDR3 nucleotides are TGTGCCAGTAGTTCCGGGACAGCCCGATACGAGCAGTACTTC.

The chain joins TRBV28 to TRBJ2-3; the match to TRBD2 covers 9 bases. J gave up 5 bases and V 6 bases, and 9 bases lay outside the gene matches. Germline lookup yields CDR1 MDHEN and CDR2 SYDVKM. The CDR3 consists of 15 residues. CDR3 sequence (DNA): TGTGCCAGCAGCCAGGGACTAGCCCTAGGAGATACGCAGTATTTT. Its translation is CASSQGLALGDTQYF.

This chain joins TRBV9 and TRBJ1-2; D not resolved. V gave up 0 bases and J gave up 4 bases, with 10 bases separating them. Germline lookup yields CDR1 SGDLS and CDR2 YYNGEE. This CDR3 has 14 residues. DNA for the CDR3: TGTGCCAGCAGCGTAGGACGACTTAGCTATGGCTACACCTTC. Translated, it gives CASSVGRLSYGYTF.

The chain employs TRBV9 and TRBJ2-7, with D unclear. This CDR3 region has 15 residues. CDR1 is SGDLS, CDR2 YYNGEE, per germline. Trimming took off 0 bases at V and 3 bases at J, with 13 bases between the two ends. CDR3: CASSVAGSPFYEQYF. The CDR3 DNA sequence: TGTGCCAGCAGCGTAGCGGGTTCTCCGTTCTACGAGCAGTACTTC.

CDR3 DNA: TGTGCCAGTAGTTTTGGGACTAGCGGGAGCTACGAGCAGTACTTC. Amino acids: CASSFGTSGSYEQYF. This chain uses TRBV19 with TRBJ2-7; TRBD2 aligns across 14 bases. The CDR3 length is 15 residues. Germline CDR1 reads LNHDA; CDR2 reads SQIVND (reference sequence). The J segment lost 3 bases and the V segment lost 5 bases, leaving 3 bases of the junction unmatched.

The chain employs TRBV27 and TRBJ2-3, with D unresolved. This CDR3 region has 12 residues. V lost 5 bases, J lost 0 bases, and 3 bases lay in between. Per the germline V gene, CDR1 is MNHEY and CDR2 is SMNVEV (reference sequence). CDR3 nucleotides: TGTGCCAGCAGTCTTAGCACAGATACGCAGTATTTT. This gives the protein CASSLSTDTQYF.

This clone was counted once. The genes are TRBV9 and TRBJ1-4, with D uncertain. The germline V and J ends were trimmed by 3 bases and 0 bases, with 9 bases remaining between them. Germline V CDR1 and CDR2: SGDLS, YYNGEE. The CDR3 runs 15 residues. CDR3 bases: TGTGCCAGCAGCGAGTCAGTTGCAACTAATGAAAAACTGTTTTTT. It encodes CASSESVATNEKLFF.

This chain links TRBV5-6 with TRBJ2-3, with TRBD2 matching 9 bases. Germline values: CDR1 SGHDT, CDR2 YYEEEE. The CDR3 is 19 amino acids. Losses at the gene ends were 3 bases for V and 2 bases for J; bases not matched to a gene: 16. CDR3 protein: CASSSSPSGRRLATDTQYF. CDR3 nucleotide sequence: TGTGCCAGCAGCTCTTCCCCGAGCGGGAGGAGACTTGCCACAGATACGCAGTATTTT.

The rearrangement uses TRBV15 and TRBJ2-3; TRBD2 aligns across 8 bases. J was trimmed by 6 bases and V by 8 bases; bases with no gene match: 13. This CDR3 is built from 15 residues. Germline V gene data show CDR1 as LNHNV and CDR2 as YYDKDF (reference sequence). This chain's CDR3 is CATDAGAGVVDTQYF. CDR3 nucleotide sequence: TGTGCCACCGACGCGGGAGCGGGAGTCGTCGATACGCAGTATTTT.

This clone was counted a single time. J is TRBJ2-7 and V is TRBV27, with D possibly TRBD2 on 5 matching bases. This CDR3 has 18 amino acids. Germline-derived CDR1 and CDR2 are MNHEY and SMNVEV (reference sequence). The germline V and J ends were trimmed by 5 bases and 5 bases, with 28 bases remaining between them. The CDR3 coding sequence is TGTGCCAGCAGTCCGATCTACTTCGGAGGCTCTTTCGCGAACGAGCAGTACTTC. Translation: CASSPIYFGGSFANEQYF.

CDR3 DNA: TGTGCCAGCGGGGGCCGGGTCTACGAGCAGTACTTC. Its translation is CASGGRVYEQYF. The chain combines TRBV28 with TRBJ2-7, with D possibly matching TRBD1 (6 bases). The germline V gene has CDR1 MDHEN and CDR2 SYDVKM. This CDR3 contains 12 residues. Trimming cost V 8 bases and J 3 bases, with 11 bases left between them.

As for this clone: At one end the junction does not follow the germline gene, possibly because of a read error. Within the sample, other DNA sequences also encode this same CDR3. V gene TRBV30 combines with J gene TRBJ1-1; D gene uncertain. Germline-derived CDR1 and CDR2 are GTSNPN and SVGIG (reference sequence). The CDR3 covers 12 residues. The CDR3 spells CAWETGSLEAFF. Written as DNA, the CDR3 is TGTGCCTGGGAGACGGGTTCCCTTGAAGCCTTCTTT.